This T cell receptor beta chain was profiled in a study of blood T cells in healthy people across ages. Study-level results: There was no known CMV status for donors, so expanded clonotype changes were possibly confounded. Strong correlation existed between TCR beta diversity and naive T cell percentage. It was held that diversity estimates obtained from one million T cells represented underestimates.

The CDR3 consists of 13 residues. V was cut by 3 bases and J by 10 bases, with 15 bases left in between. The V gene's germline CDR1 is MGHRA and CDR2 YSYEKL. Using a J-beta primer mix together with a sample-barcoded 5' primer, a second PCR was run for about 7 to 12 cycles. From the 5' RACE reads, TCRdb called clonotypes with MiXCR, one entry per CDR3 protein. This sample yields nearly 800,000 distinct CDR3 sequences, of which approximately 60% are seen a single time; roughly 25% belongs to the top ten. A note on this clonotype: Its cognate antigen is unknown.

The receptor was derived from a man aged 40-49 years in good health. The sequenced sample was blood. The chain combines TRBV4-1 with TRBJ1-1; no clear D. Written as DNA, the CDR3 is TGCGCCAGCAGCCATGAAAAAGGGATAGGAGCTTTCTTT. This codes for CASSHEKGIGAFF.